This T cell receptor beta chain was captured by sequencing in a study of cytomegalovirus exposure and HLA in healthy donors. General study findings and limits: A prior analysis recorded that most TCR beta V segments were productive about 90% or about 30% of the time. Cytomegalovirus association was listed for 170 or so TCR beta chains. Later work found most CMV-associated TCR beta chains apparently HLA-restricted.

The PCR employed 60 Vbeta primers together with 13 Jbeta primers. Clones were sequenced by immunoSEQ multiplex PCR, and TCRdb holds only the in-frame ones, with some missing. The sample carries 160,000 or so clones, around 77% recorded once. Concerning this clone itself: What it binds is not known.

The V and J ends lost 6 bases and 0 bases, in that order; junction bases with no gene match: 12. Germline V gives CDR1 SGHTA, CDR2 FQGNSA. This CDR3 contains 17 residues. The genes are TRBV7-2 and TRBJ2-3; TRBD2 matches 7 bases. The sequenced sample was PBMCs. The receptor was derived from a man aged 55 to 70 in good health and CMV-seronegative. The chain's CDR3 is CASRPRWRETSTDTQYF. CDR3 coding DNA: TGTGCCAGCAGACCCCGGTGGCGGGAGACAAGCACAGATACGCAGTATTTT.